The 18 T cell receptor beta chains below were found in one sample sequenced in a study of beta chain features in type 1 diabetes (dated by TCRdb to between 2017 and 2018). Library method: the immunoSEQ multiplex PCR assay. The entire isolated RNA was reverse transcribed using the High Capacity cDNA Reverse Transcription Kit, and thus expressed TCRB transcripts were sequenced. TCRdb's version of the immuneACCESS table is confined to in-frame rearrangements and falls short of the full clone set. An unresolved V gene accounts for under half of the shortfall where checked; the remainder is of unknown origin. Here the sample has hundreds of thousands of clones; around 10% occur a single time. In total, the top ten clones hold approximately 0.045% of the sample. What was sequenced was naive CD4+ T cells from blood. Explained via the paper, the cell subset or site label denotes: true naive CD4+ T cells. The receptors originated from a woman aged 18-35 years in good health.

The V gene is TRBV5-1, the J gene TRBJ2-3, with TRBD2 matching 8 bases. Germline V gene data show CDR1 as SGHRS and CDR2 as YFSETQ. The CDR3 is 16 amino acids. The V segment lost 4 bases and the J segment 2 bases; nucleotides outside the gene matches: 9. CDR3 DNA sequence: TGCGCCAGCAGCAGCGGCCGGCGGGGGGACACAGATACGCAGTATTTT. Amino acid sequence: CASSSGRRGDTDTQYF.

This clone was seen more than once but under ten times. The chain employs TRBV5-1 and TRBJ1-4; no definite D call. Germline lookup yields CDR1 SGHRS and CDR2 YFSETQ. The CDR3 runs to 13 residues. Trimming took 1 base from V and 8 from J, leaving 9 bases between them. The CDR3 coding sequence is TGCGCCAGCAGCTTGAGGCAGAGAGAAAAACTGTTTTTT. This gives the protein CASSLRQREKLFF.

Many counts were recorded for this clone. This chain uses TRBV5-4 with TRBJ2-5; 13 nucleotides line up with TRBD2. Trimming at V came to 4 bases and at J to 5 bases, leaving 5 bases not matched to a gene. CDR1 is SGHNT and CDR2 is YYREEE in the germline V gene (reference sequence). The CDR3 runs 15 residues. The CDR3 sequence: CASSTGLAGMETQYF. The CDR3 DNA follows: TGTGCCAGCAGCACGGGACTAGCGGGAATGGAGACCCAGTACTTC.

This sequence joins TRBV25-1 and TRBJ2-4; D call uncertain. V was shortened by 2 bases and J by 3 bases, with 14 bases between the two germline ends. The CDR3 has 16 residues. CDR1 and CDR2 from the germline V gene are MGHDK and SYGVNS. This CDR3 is CASSEMVAGGKNIQYF. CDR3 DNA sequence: TGTGCCAGCAGTGAAATGGTGGCCGGCGGCAAAAACATTCAGTACTTC.

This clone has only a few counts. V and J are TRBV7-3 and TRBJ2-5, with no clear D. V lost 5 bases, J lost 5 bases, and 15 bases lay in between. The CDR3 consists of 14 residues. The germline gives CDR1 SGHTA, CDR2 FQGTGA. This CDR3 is CASSRRAHGETQYF. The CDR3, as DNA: TGTGCCAGCAGCCGAAGGGCTCACGGGGAGACCCAGTACTTC.

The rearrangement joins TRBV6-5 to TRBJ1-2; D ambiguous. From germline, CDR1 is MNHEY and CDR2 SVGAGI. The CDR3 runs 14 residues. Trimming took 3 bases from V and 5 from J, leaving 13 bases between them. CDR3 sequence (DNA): TGTGCCAGCAGTTATTCCGGCCAGCCGTATGGCTACACCTTC. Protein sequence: CASSYSGQPYGYTF.

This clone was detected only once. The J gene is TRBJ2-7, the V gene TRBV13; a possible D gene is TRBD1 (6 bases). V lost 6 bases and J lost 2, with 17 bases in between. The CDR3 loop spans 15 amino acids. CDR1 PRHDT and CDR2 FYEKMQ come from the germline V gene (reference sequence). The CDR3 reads CASRSYSGTPYEQYF. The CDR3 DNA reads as TGTGCCAGCAGGTCGTACTCGGGGACACCCTACGAGCAGTACTTC. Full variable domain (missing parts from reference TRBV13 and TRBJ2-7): AAGVIQSPRHLIKEKRETATLKCYPIPRHDTVYWYQQGPGQDPQFLISFYEKMQSDKGSIPDRFSAQQFSDYHSELNMSSLELGDSALYFCASRSYSGTPYEQYFGPGTRLTVT.

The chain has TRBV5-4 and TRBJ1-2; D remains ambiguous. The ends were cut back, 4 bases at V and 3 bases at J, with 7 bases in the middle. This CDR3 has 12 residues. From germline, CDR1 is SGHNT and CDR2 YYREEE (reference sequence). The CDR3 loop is CASSQPYYGYTF. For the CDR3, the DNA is TGTGCCAGCAGCCAGCCGTACTATGGCTACACCTTC.

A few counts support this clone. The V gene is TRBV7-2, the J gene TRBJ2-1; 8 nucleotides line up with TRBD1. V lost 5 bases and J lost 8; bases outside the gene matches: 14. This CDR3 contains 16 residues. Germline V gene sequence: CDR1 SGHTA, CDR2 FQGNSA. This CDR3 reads CASSLGGTGLRYEQFF. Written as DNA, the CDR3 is TGTGCCAGCAGCCTTGGAGGGACAGGTCTAAGGTATGAGCAGTTCTTC.

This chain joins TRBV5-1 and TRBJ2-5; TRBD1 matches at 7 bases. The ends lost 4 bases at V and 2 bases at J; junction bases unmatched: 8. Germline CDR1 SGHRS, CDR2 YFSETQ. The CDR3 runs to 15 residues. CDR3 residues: CASSLQTGPQETQYF. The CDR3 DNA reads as TGCGCCAGCAGCCTCCAGACAGGGCCGCAAGAGACCCAGTACTTC.

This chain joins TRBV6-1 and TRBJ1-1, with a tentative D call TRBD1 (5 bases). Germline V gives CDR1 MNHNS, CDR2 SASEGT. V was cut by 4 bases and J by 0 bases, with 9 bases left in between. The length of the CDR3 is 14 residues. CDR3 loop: CASSGKGVNTEAFF. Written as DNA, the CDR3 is TGTGCCAGCAGTGGCAAAGGGGTGAACACTGAAGCTTTCTTT.

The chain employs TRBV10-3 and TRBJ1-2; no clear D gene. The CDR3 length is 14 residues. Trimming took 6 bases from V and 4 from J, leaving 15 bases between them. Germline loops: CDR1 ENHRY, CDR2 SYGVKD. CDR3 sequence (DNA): TGTGCCATCAGCTCCGGGTCGGATAGCTATGGCTACACCTTC. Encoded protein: CAISSGSDSYGYTF.

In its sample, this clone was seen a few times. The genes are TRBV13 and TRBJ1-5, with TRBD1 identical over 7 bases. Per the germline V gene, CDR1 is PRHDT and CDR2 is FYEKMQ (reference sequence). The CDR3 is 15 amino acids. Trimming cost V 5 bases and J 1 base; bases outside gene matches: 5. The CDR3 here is CASSVHRGSNQPQHF. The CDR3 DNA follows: TGTGCCAGCAGCGTACACAGGGGAAGCAATCAGCCCCAGCATTTT.

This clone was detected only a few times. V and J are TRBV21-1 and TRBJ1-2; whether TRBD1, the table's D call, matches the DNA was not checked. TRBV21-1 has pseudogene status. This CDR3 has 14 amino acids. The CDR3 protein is CASSTSWDRAGYTF. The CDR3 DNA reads TGTGCCAGCAGCACATCTTGGGACAGGGCTGGCTACACCTTC.

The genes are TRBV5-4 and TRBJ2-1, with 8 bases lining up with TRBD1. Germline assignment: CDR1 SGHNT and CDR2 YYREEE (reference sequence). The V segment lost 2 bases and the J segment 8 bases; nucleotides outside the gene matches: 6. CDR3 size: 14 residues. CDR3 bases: TGTGCCAGCAGCTTTCAGGGGGCCGGTGATGAGCAGTTCTTC. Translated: CASSFQGAGDEQFF.

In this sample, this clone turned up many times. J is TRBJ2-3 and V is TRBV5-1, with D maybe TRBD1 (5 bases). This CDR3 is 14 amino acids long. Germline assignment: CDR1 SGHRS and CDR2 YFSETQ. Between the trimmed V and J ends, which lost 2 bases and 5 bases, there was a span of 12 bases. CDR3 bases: TGCGCCAGCAGCTTAACACAGGTTCAAGATACGCAGTATTTT. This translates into CASSLTQVQDTQYF.

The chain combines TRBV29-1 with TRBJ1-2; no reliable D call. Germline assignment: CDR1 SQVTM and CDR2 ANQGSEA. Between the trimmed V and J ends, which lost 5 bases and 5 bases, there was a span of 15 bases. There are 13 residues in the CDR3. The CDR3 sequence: CSVTPGYDYGYTF. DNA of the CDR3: TGCAGCGTTACCCCGGGATATGATTATGGCTACACCTTC. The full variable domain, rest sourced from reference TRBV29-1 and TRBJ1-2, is SAVISQKPSRDICQRGTSLTIQCQVDSQVTMMFWYRQQPGQSLTLIATANQGSEATYESGFVIDKFPISRPNLTFSTLTVSNMSPEDSSIYLCSVTPGYDYGYTFGSGTRLTVV.

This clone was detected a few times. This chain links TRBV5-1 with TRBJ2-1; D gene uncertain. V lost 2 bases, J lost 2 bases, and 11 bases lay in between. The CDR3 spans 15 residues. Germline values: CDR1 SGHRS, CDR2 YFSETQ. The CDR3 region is CASSFQAPAYNEQFF. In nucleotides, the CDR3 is TGCGCCAGCAGCTTCCAGGCACCTGCCTACAATGAGCAGTTCTTC.